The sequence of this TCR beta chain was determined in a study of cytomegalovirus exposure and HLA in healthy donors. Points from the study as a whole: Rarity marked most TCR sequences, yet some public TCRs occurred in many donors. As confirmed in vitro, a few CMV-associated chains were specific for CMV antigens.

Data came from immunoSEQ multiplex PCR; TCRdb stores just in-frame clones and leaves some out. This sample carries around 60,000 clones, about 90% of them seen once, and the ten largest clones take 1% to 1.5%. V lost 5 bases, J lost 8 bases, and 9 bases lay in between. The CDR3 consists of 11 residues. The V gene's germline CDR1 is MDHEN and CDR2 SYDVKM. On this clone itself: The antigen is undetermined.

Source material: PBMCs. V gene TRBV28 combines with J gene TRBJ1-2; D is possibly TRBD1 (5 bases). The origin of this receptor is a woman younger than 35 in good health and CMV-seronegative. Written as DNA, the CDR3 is TGTGCCAGCAGTACCGGGGGGGGCTACACCTTC. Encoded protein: CASSTGGGYTF.